The 12 T cell receptor beta chains reported below all come from one sample, sequenced in a study of cytomegalovirus exposure and HLA in healthy donors. Primers for the PCR totalled 60 Vbeta and 13 Jbeta. TCRdb's table, derived via immunoSEQ multiplex PCR, lists solely in-frame clones and lacks some. The table records roughly 180,000 clones, over 70% of them present only once. Material for sequencing was PBMCs. The receptors stem from a male donor in good health and CMV-seronegative.

J is TRBJ2-7 and V is TRBV6-6, with 10 nucleotides matching TRBD1. This CDR3 region has 14 residues. The germline V gene has CDR1 MNHNY and CDR2 SVGAGI (reference sequence). Losses at the gene ends were 4 bases for V and 2 bases for J; bases not matched to a gene: 2. The CDR3 loop reads CASSLGTGAYEQYF. The CDR3 DNA is TGTGCCAGCAGTTTAGGGACAGGGGCCTACGAGCAGTACTTC.

The chain uses TRBV19 and TRBJ1-3; 7 bases line up with TRBD1. This CDR3 is built from 12 residues. CDR1 and CDR2 (germline): LNHDA, SQIVND (reference sequence). The trim removed 10 bases at V and 4 bases at J, leaving 4 bases unmatched. The CDR3 here is CATQGRGNTIYF. The DNA of the CDR3 is TGTGCCACACAGGGGAGGGGAAACACCATATATTTT.

The J gene is TRBJ2-3, the V gene TRBV5-6; TRBD2 agrees at 12 bases. The CDR3 totals 17 residues. With V trimmed by 3 bases and J by 5 bases, 10 bases remained unmatched. In germline, CDR1 is SGHDT, CDR2 YYEEEE. The CDR3 DNA sequence: TGTGCCAGCAGCTCCCCTGGACTAGCGGGGATGAGAGATACGCAGTATTTT. This encodes CASSSPGLAGMRDTQYF. The variable domain in full, with the rest retrieved from reference TRBV5-6 and TRBJ2-3, is DAGVTQSPTHLIKTRGQQVTLRCSPKSGHDTVSWYQQALGQGPQFIFQYYEEEERQRGNFPDRFSGHQFPNYSSELNVNALLLGDSALYLCASSSPGLAGMRDTQYFGPGTRLTVL.

This chain links TRBV7-2 with TRBJ2-7, with a possible D match to TRBD2 (6 bases). Germline CDR1 is SGHTA and CDR2 is FQGNSA. The CDR3 runs to 14 residues. With 1 base removed from V and 3 bases from J, the gap between germline ends came to 10 bases. Written as DNA, the CDR3 is TGTGCCAGCAGCTTAGGAATGGGGGGCTACGAGCAGTACTTC. Translated: CASSLGMGGYEQYF. The variable domain in full, with the rest retrieved from reference TRBV7-2 and TRBJ2-7, is GAGVSQSPSNKVTEKGKDVELRCDPISGHTALYWYRQSLGQGLEFLIYFQGNSAPDKSGLPSDRFSAERTGGSVSTLTIQRTQQEDSAVYLCASSLGMGGYEQYFGPGTRLTVT.

The V call is TRBV10-1, the J call TRBJ1-1, with D hard to call. Per the germline V gene, CDR1 is WNHNN and CDR2 is SYGVQD (reference sequence). The CDR3 has 13 residues. V dropped 5 bases and J dropped 4 bases, with 11 bases sitting between them. CDR3 loop: CASSPGFGTEAFF. The CDR3 DNA reads as TGCGCCAGCAGTCCAGGTTTTGGCACTGAAGCTTTCTTT.

The CDR3 sequence is CASSPAGTFHEQYF. CDR3 bases: TGTGCCAGCAGCCCAGCCGGGACTTTCCACGAGCAGTACTTC. This sequence joins TRBV7-6 and TRBJ2-5, with D possibly being TRBD2 (6 bases). Gene TRBJ2-7 matches the end of the DNA better, so the J call may be wrong. Germline V lookup: CDR1 SGHVS, CDR2 FNYEAQ. The CDR3 consists of 14 residues.

The chain couples TRBV5-1 to TRBJ2-5; weak D call: TRBD1 (6 bases). V was shortened by 0 bases and J by 5 bases, with 8 bases between the two germline ends. The V gene's germline CDR1 is SGHRS and CDR2 YFSETQ. The CDR3 is 13 residues long. As DNA, the CDR3 is TGCGCCAGCAGCTTGGACAGGGCGGAGACCCAGTACTTC. It codes for CASSLDRAETQYF.

The V and J genes are TRBV7-2 and TRBJ2-1, with TRBD2 identical over 10 bases. The V segment lost 3 bases and the J segment 4 bases; nucleotides outside the gene matches: 3. Per the germline V gene, CDR1 is SGHTA and CDR2 is FQGNSA. The CDR3 totals 15 residues. CDR3 amino acids: CASSFGTSEYNEQFF. DNA for the CDR3: TGTGCCAGCAGCTTTGGGACTAGCGAGTACAATGAGCAGTTCTTC.

The chain carries TRBV6-6 and TRBJ2-7; the match to TRBD1 covers 7 bases. CDR3 length equals 15 residues. Germline V CDR1 and CDR2: MNHNY, SVGAGI (reference sequence). Trimming cost V 6 bases and J 3 bases; bases outside gene matches: 11. The CDR3 loop reads CASSRDRAPLYEQYF. The CDR3 DNA reads as TGTGCCAGCAGCCGAGACAGGGCCCCCCTCTACGAGCAGTACTTC.

The chain combines TRBV15 with TRBJ2-7, with 7 nucleotides matching TRBD2. The germline V gene encodes CDR1 LNHNV and CDR2 YYDKDF (reference sequence). The CDR3 totals 16 residues. The V segment lost 3 bases and the J segment 1 base; nucleotides outside the gene matches: 9. CDR3 residues: CATSSFGRARSYEQYF. The CDR3 coding sequence is TGTGCCACCAGCAGTTTTGGGAGGGCCAGGTCCTACGAGCAGTACTTC.

This chain uses TRBV6-1 with TRBJ2-3; D unresolved. The CDR3 covers 12 residues. V was cut by 3 bases and J by 6 bases, with 7 bases left in between. CDR1 is MNHNS and CDR2 is SASEGT in the germline V gene. Written as DNA, the CDR3 is TGTGCCAGCAGTGAGACCAGGGATACGCAGTATTTT. It encodes CASSETRDTQYF.

V is TRBV6-5 and J is TRBJ2-3; D gene ambiguous. Trimming removed 5 bases at V and 6 bases at J, with 6 bases between. The CDR3 is 11 residues long. CDR1 and CDR2 (germline): MNHEY, SVGAGI. DNA for the CDR3: TGTGCCAGCAGTCACGGGGATACGCAGTATTTT. It is translated as CASSHGDTQYF.